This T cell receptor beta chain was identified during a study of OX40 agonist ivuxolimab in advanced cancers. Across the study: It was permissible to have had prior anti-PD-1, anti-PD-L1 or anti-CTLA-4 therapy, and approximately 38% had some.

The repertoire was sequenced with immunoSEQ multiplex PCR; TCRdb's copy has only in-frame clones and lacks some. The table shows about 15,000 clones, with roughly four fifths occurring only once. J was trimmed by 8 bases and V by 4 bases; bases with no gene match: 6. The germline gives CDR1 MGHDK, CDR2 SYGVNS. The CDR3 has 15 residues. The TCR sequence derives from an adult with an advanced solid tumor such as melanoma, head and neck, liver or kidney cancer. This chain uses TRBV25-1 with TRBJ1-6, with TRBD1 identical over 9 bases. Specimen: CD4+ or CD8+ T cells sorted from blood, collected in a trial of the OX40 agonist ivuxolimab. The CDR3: CASSARTGAHSPLHF. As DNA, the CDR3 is TGTGCCAGCAGTGCTCGGACAGGGGCGCATTCACCCCTCCACTTT.